This T cell receptor beta chain was retrieved from a study of blood T cell repertoires in COVID-19. Here immunoSEQ multiplex PCR was the method, and the copy in TCRdb shows in-frame clones only, minus some. This table holds fewer than 150,000 clones, 87% found once. The germline V gene encodes CDR1 KGHDR and CDR2 SFDVKD. CDR3 length equals 15 residues. Trimming removed 3 bases at V and 4 bases at J, with 14 bases between. The origin of this receptor is a woman between 70 and 85 years old with acute or convalescent COVID-19. Sequenced sample: peripheral blood. This sequence joins TRBV24-1 and TRBJ2-5; possible D gene TRBD2, 6 bases. The CDR3: CATSDPRGAGETQYF. In DNA form, the CDR3 reads TGTGCCACCAGTGATCCCCGCGGGGCGGGAGAGACCCAGTACTTC.